The source of this T cell receptor (beta chain) is a study of blood T cell repertoires in COVID-19. V lost 6 bases and J 2 bases, leaving 8 bases between the germline ends. The length of the CDR3 is 14 residues. The germline V gene has CDR1 LGHDT and CDR2 YNNKEL (reference sequence). TCRdb keeps only in-frame clones here, not all; method: immunoSEQ multiplex PCR. Altogether hundreds of thousands of clones are present, 75% to 90% being singletons, with the ten largest covering around 6.5%. The TCR sequence derives from a man in his 60s who had recovered from COVID-19. The specimen was peripheral blood. This chain links TRBV3-1 (or the pseudogene TRBV3-2) with TRBJ1-6, with D uncertain. The CDR3 is CASRGSTYNSPLHF. Here the CDR3 DNA reads TGTGCCAGCAGGGGGAGCACCTATAATTCACCCCTCCACTTT.